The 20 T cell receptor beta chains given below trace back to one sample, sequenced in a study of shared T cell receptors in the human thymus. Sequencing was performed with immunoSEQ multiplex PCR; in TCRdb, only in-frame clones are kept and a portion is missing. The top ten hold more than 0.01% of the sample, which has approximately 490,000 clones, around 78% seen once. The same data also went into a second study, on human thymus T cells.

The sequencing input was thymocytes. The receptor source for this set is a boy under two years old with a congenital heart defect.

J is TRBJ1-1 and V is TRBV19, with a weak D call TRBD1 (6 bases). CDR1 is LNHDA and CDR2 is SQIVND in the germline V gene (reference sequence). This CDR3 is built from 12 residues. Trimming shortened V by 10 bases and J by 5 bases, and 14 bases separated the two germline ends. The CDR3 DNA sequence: TGTGCCACAAAAGGGGGAAGGACTGAAGCTTTCTTT. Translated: CATKGGRTEAFF.

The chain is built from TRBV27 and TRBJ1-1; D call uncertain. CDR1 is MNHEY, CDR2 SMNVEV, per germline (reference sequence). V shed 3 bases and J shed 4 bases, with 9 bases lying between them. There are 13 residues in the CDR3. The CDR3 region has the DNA TGTGCCAGCAGTTTCGGGAGGGTCACTGAAGCTTTCTTT. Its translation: CASSFGRVTEAFF.

The CDR3 sequence is CASTEALAGGRLQFF. CDR3 in DNA: TGTGCCAGCACAGAGGCCCTAGCGGGAGGCAGGTTGCAGTTCTTC. The rearrangement links TRBV2 to TRBJ2-1; 11 bases are a match to TRBD2. The CDR3 contains 15 residues. The germline V gene has CDR1 SNHLY and CDR2 FYNNEI. The ends lost 7 bases at V and 12 bases at J; junction bases unmatched: 14.

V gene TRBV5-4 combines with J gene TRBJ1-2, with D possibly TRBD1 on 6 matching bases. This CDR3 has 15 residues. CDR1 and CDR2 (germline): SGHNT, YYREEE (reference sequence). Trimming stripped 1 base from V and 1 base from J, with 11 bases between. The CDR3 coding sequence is TGTGCCAGCAGCTTGTTACTCAGGGGTAACTATGGCTACACCTTC. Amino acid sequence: CASSLLLRGNYGYTF.

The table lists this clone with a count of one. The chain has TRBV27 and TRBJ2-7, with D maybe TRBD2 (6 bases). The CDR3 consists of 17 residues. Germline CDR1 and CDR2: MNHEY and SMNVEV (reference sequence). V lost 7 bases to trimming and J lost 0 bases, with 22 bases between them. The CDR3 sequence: CASTPGGVAAHSYEQYF. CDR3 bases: TGTGCCAGCACCCCCGGTGGGGTAGCGGCTCACTCCTACGAGCAGTACTTC.

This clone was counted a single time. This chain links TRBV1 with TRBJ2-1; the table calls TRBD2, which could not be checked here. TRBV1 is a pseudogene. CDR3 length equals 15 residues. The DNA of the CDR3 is TGCACCAGCAGCCGAGGGACTAGGTCGGTCAATGAGCAGTTCTTC. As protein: CTSSRGTRSVNEQFF.

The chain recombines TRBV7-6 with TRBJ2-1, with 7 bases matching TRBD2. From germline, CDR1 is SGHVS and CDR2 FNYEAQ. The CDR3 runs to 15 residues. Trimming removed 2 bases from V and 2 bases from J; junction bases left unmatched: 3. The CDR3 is CASSLLAVTYNEQFF. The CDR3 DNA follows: TGTGCCAGCAGCTTACTAGCGGTCACCTACAATGAGCAGTTCTTC.

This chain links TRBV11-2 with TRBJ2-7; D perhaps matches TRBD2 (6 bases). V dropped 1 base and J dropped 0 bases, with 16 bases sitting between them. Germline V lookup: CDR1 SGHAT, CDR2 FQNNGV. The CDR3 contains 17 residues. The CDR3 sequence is CASSLVPAGLPSYEQYF. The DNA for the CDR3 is TGTGCCAGCAGCTTAGTTCCGGCGGGACTTCCCTCCTACGAGCAGTACTTC.

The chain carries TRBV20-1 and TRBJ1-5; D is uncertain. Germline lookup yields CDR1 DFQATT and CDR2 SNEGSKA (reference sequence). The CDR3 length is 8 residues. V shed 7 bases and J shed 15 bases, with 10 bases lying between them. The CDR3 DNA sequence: TGCAGTGACCGACTAGGGCATTTT. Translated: CSDRLGHF.

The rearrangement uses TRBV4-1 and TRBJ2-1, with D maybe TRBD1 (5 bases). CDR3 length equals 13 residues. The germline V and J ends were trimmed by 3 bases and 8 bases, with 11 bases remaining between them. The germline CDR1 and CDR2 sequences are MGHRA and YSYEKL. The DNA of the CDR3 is TGCGCCAGCAGCCAGAAACAGGACGATGAGCAGTTCTTC. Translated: CASSQKQDDEQFF.

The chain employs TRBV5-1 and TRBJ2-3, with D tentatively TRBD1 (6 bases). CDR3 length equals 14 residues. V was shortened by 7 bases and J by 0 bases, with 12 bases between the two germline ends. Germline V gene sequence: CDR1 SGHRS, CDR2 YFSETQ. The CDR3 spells CASGQSASTDTQYF. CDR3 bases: TGCGCCAGCGGACAGTCTGCTAGCACAGATACGCAGTATTTT.

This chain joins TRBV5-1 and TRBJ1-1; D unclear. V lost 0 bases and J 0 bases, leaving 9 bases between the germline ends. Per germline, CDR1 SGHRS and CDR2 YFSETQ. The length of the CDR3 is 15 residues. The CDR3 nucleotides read TGCGCCAGCAGCTTGGGGCCAGAAATGAACACTGAAGCTTTCTTT. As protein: CASSLGPEMNTEAFF.

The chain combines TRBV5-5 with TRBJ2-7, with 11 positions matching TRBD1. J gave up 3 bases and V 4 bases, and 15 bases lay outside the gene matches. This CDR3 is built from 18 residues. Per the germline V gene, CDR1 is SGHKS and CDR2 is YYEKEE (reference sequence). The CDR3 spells CASSVNPQGQGAVYEQYF. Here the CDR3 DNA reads TGTGCCAGCAGCGTAAACCCCCAAGGACAGGGGGCGGTCTACGAGCAGTACTTC. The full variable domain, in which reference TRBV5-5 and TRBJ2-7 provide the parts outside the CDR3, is DAGVTQSPTHLIKTRGQQVTLRCSPISGHKSVSWYQQVLGQGPQFIFQYYEKEERGRGNFPDRFSARQFPNYSSELNVNALLLGDSALYLCASSVNPQGQGAVYEQYFGPGTRLTVT.

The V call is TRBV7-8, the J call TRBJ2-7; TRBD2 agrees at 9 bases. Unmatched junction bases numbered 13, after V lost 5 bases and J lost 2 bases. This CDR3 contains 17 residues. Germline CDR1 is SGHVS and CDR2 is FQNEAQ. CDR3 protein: CASSPRGLAGTPYEQYF. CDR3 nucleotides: TGTGCCAGCAGCCCTCGGGGGCTAGCGGGAACCCCCTACGAGCAGTACTTC.

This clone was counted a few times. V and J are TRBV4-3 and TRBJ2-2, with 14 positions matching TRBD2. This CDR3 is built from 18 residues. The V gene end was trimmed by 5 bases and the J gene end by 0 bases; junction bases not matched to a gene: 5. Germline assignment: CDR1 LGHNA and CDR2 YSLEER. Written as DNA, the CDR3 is TGCGCCAGCAGCTTCCTGACTAGCGGGAGGGCGAACACCGGGGAGCTGTTTTTT. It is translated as CASSFLTSGRANTGELFF.

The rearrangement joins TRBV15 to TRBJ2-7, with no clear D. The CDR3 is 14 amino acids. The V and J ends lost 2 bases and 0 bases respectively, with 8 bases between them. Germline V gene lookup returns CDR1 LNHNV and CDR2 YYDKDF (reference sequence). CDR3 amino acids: CATSRLTDSYEQYF. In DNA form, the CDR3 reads TGTGCCACCAGCAGATTAACAGACTCCTACGAGCAGTACTTC. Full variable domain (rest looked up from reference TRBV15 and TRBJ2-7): DAMVIQNPRYQVTQFGKPVTLSCSQTLNHNVMYWYQQKSSQAPKLLFHYYDKDFNNEADTPDNFQSRRPNTSFCFLDIRSPGLGDTAMYLCATSRLTDSYEQYFGPGTRLTVT.

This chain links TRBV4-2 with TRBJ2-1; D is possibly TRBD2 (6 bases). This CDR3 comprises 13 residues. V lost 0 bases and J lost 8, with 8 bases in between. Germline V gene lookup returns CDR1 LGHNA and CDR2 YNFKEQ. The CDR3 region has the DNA TGTGCCAGCAGCCAAGAAGGAGGGGATGAGCAGTTCTTC. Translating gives CASSQEGGDEQFF.

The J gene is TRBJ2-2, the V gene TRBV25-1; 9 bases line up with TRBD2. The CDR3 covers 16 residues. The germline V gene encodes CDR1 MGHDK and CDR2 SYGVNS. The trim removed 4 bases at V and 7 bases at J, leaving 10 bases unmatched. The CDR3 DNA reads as TGTGCCAGCAGTGGGCCATTAGCGGGAGTCTTCGGGGAGCTGTTTTTT. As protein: CASSGPLAGVFGELFF.

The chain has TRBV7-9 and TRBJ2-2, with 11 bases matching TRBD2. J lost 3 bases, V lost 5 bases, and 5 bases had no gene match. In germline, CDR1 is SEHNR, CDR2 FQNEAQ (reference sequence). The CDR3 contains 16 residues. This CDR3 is CASSHSGRADTGELFF. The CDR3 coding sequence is TGTGCCAGCAGCCATAGCGGGAGGGCCGACACCGGGGAGCTGTTTTTT.

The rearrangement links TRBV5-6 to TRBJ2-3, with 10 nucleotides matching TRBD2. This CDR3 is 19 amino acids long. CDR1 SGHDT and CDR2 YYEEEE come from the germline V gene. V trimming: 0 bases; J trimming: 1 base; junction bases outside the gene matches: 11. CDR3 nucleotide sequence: TGTGCCAGCAGCTTGGAAGGACCTAGCGGGAGTATCGGCACAGATACGCAGTATTTT. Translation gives CASSLEGPSGSIGTDTQYF.